This T cell receptor beta chain comes out of a study of CD8 T cells in Susac syndrome. RNA was extracted with the RNeasy kit, and a quantity of roughly 0.5 to 1 ug was reverse transcribed using random hexamers. One entry per CDR3 protein results from TCRdb running MiXCR on the immunoSEQ multiplex PCR reads. The sample includes 150,000 to 200,000 distinct CDR3 sequences, 95% to 97% seen only once; the top ten take approximately 0.12%. CDR1 DFQATT and CDR2 SNEGSKA come from the germline V gene (reference sequence). This CDR3 has 14 amino acids. After removal of 1 base from V and 8 bases from J, the junction contained 4 bases not matched to a gene.

Sequenced input: CD4+ T cells from PBMCs. The chain joins TRBV20-1 to TRBJ2-1; 11 positions match TRBD2. The clonotype originates from a human donor with Susac syndrome. The CDR3 DNA follows: TGCAGTGCTAGAGTAGCGGGGGGGCTGGATGAGCAGTTCTTC. Translation: CSARVAGGLDEQFF.